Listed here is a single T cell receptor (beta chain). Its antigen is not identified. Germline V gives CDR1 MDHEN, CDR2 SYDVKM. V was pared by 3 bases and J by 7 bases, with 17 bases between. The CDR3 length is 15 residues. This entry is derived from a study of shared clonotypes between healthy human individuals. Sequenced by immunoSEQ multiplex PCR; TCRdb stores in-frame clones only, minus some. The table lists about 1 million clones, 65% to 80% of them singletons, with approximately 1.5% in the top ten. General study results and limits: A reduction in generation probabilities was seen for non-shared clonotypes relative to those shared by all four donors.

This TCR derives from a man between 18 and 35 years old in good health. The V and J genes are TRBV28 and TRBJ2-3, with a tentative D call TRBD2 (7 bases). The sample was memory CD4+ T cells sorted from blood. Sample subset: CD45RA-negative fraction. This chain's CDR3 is CASSFGGGLANTQYF. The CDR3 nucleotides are TGTGCCAGCAGTTTTGGGGGGGGCCTAGCGAATACGCAGTATTTT. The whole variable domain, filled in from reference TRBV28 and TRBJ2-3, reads DVKVTQSSRYLVKRTGEKVFLECVQDMDHENMFWYRQDPGLGLRLIYFSYDVKMKEKGDIPEGYSVSREKKERFSLILESASTNQTSMYLCASSFGGGLANTQYFGPGTRLTVL.